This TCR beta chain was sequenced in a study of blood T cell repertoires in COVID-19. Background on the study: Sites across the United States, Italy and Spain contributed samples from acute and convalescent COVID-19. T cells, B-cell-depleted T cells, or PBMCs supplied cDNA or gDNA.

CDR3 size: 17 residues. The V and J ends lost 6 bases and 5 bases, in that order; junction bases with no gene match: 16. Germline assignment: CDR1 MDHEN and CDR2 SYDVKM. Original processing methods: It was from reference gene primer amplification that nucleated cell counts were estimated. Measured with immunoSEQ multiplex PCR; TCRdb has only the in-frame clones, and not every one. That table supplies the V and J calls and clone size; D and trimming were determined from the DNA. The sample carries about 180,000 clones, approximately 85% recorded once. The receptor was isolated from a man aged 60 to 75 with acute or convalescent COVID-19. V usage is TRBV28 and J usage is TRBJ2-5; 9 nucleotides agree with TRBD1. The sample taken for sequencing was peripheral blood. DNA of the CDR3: TGTGCCAGCAGCTCCCCCCGGTACACAGGGGGCGGTGAGACCCAGTACTTC. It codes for CASSSPRYTGGGETQYF.